This TCR beta chain was observed in a study of blood T cell repertoires in COVID-19. Study-wide context: Italy, Spain and the United States were the sources of the convalescent and acute COVID-19 samples.

Produced via immunoSEQ multiplex PCR; TCRdb's table is partial and in-frame only. This sample has about 180,000 clones, with approximately 85% found just once. The CDR3 extends over 14 amino acids. Germline lookup yields CDR1 SGDLS and CDR2 YYNGEE. V gave up 2 bases and J gave up 7 bases; unmatched junction bases: 5. What was sequenced was PBMCs or T cells enriched from blood (not recorded which). The clonotype originates from a woman under 40 who had recovered from COVID-19. V and J are TRBV9 and TRBJ2-3; 9 bases fit TRBD2. CDR3 bases: TGTGCCAGCAGCGTTAGCGGGGGTGGAAATACGCAGTATTTT. Amino acids: CASSVSGGGNTQYF.